The rows below give T cell receptor beta chains drawn from one sample of a study of blood T cell repertoires in COVID-19. Some clones are missing from TCRdb's copy, which holds only in-frame ones; the method was immunoSEQ multiplex PCR. The profile shows more than 350,000 clones, around 87% of them singletons. Sequenced sample: PBMCs or T cells enriched from blood (not recorded which). Receptors were obtained from a woman between 50 and 59 years old who had recovered from COVID-19. CDR3s leave out the opening cysteine and the closing phenylalanine or tryptophan. The order of the fields is J gene, V gene, CDR3 protein.

j_gene: TRBJ2-7
v_gene: TRBV27
CDR3aa: ASSPSWTNLLSYEQY

j_gene: TRBJ1-1
v_gene: TRBV6-5
CDR3aa: ASSYSLAGGTYEAF

j_gene: TRBJ2-1
v_gene: TRBV4-2
CDR3aa: ASSQGTSGGDHNEQF

j_gene: TRBJ2-3
v_gene: TRBV18
CDR3aa: ASSPGVTDTQY

j_gene: TRBJ2-3
v_gene: TRBV5-1
CDR3aa: ASSLTSGTDTQY

j_gene: TRBJ1-1
v_gene: TRBV19
CDR3aa: ASRYRGRVKNTEAF

j_gene: TRBJ1-5
v_gene: TRBV7-2
CDR3aa: ASSFNNQPQH

j_gene: TRBJ1-2
v_gene: TRBV9
CDR3aa: ASSVADRANYGYT

j_gene: TRBJ1-2
v_gene: TRBV18
CDR3aa: ASSPSRDSFGYT

j_gene: TRBJ2-3
v_gene: TRBV2
CDR3aa: ATQTRGRGLVYTQY

j_gene: TRBJ1-6
v_gene: TRBV6-5
CDR3aa: ASTDRTDNSPLH

j_gene: TRBJ1-6
v_gene: TRBV6-5
CDR3aa: ASADRSSYNSPLH

j_gene: TRBJ1-2
v_gene: TRBV4-3
CDR3aa: ASSQQTKANYGYT